This T cell receptor (beta chain) derives from a study of blood T cell repertoires in COVID-19. The V end was cut by 3 bases, the J end by 2 bases, with 17 bases between. The CDR3 is 17 amino acids. Germline lookup yields CDR1 LNHDA and CDR2 SQIVND (reference sequence). Per the authors' pipeline: Reference gene primers were amplified, and this amplification served to estimate nucleated cell counts. Produced via immunoSEQ multiplex PCR; TCRdb's table is partial and in-frame only. V, J and clone size reflect that table, while D and trimming were determined from the DNA. The sample holds approximately 150,000 clones, around 84% seen once.

The chain recombines TRBV19 with TRBJ1-5; D call uncertain. This TCR was recovered from a woman in her forties or fifties in a cohort sampled during active or convalescent COVID-19. Source material: peripheral blood. CDR3: CASSIGAQGIGNQPQHF. The CDR3 nucleotides read TGTGCCAGTAGTATTGGAGCCCAAGGAATAGGCAATCAGCCCCAGCATTTT.